The present T cell receptor (beta chain) was sequenced within a study of cytomegalovirus exposure and HLA in healthy donors. PCR employed 60 Vbeta and 13 Jbeta primers. The method was immunoSEQ multiplex PCR; TCRdb's version includes in-frame clones alone and lacks a portion of them. The repertoire table contains around 140,000 clones. V lost 4 bases, J lost 0 bases, and 8 bases stayed unmatched. This CDR3 is built from 16 residues. Germline loops: CDR1 SEHNR, CDR2 FQNEAQ (reference sequence). The sequenced sample consisted of PBMCs. The chain couples TRBV7-9 to TRBJ2-7; 8 nucleotides align to TRBD1. This receptor was obtained from a male donor in good health and CMV-seronegative. CDR3 DNA sequence: TGTGCCAGCAGCTCGAGGAACAGGGGGGCCTCCTACGAGCAGTACTTC. It yields the protein CASSSRNRGASYEQYF.